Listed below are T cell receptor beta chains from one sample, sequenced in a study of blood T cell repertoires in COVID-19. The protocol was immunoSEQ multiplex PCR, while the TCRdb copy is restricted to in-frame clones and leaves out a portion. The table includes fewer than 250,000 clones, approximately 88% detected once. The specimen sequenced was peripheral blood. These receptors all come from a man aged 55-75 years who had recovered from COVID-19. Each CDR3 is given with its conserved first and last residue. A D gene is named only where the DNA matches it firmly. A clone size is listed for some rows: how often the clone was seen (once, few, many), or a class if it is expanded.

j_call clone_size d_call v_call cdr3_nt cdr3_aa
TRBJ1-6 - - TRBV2 TGTGCCAGCGGGCCCGGTGTATTCACCCTCCACTTT CASGPGVFTLHF
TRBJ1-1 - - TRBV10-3 TGTGCCATCACCCCGACGGGGGGGATAACTGAAGCTTTCTTT CAITPTGGITEAFF
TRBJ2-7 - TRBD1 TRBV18 TGTGCCAGCTCACCATTCGGACAGGGGGTCTACGAGCAGTACTTC CASSPFGQGVYEQYF
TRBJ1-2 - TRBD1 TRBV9 TGTGCCAGCAGCCTTACAGGGGGCATAGCTAACTATGGCTACACCTTC CASSLTGGIANYGYTF
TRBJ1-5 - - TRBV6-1 TGTGCCAGCAGTGAAACAAGCAATCAGCCCCAGCATTTT CASSETSNQPQHF
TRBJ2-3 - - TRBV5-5 TGTGCCAGCAGCTTGGTTTGGCCCGTTGCTGGTACAGATACGCAGTATTTT CASSLVWPVAGTDTQYF
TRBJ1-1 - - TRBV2 TGTGCCAGCACCGCCCGGGGGAGGAACACTGAAGCTTTCTTT CASTARGRNTEAFF
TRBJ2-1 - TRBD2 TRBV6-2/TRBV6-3 TGTGCCAGCAGTTACAATGGGCTAGCGGGGACCGCTTACAATGAGCAGTTCTTC CASSYNGLAGTAYNEQFF
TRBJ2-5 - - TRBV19 TGTGCCAGTAGTAGCAGGGGAGAGACCCAGTACTTC CASSSRGETQYF
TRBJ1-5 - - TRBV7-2 TGTGCCAGCAGCCCAGGAGGGACGTATAGCAATCAGCCCCAGCATTTT CASSPGGTYSNQPQHF
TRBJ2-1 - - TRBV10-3 TGTGCCATCAGTGATTTTAAAGGAGTATCCACGGGCAATGAGCAGTTCTTC CAISDFKGVSTGNEQFF
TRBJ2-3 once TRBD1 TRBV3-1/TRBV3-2 TGTGCCAGCAGCCAAGAGGTGACAGGGAATACAGATACGCAGTATTTT CASSQEVTGNTDTQYF
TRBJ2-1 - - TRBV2 TGTGCCAGCAGTGGGGGTGGGAGCTCCTACAATGAGCAGTTCTTC CASSGGGSSYNEQFF
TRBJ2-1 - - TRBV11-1 TGTGCCAGCAGCTTGGCCGAAACAGATGAGCAGTTCTTC CASSLAETDEQFF
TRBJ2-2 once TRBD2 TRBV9 TGTGCCAGCAGCGCCCGCGGGGGGGAGGAGAACACCGGGGAGCTGTTTTTT CASSARGGEENTGELFF
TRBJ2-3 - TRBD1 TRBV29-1 TGCAGCGTTCGGATGACAGGGTCCCCCACAGATACGCAGTATTTT CSVRMTGSPTDTQYF
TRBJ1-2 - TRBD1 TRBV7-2 TGTGCCAGCAGCTCGCAGTCGACAGGGTTTCTTGGCTACACCTTC CASSSQSTGFLGYTF
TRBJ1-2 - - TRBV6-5 TGTGCCAGCAGTTACCAGGAAGGCTATGGCTACACCTTC CASSYQEGYGYTF
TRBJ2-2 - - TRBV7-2 TGTGCCAGCAGCTTATCCAGGTCGAACACCGGGGAGCTGTTTTTT CASSLSRSNTGELFF
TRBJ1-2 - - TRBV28 TGTGCCAGCAGCCCGGCGGCAGATGCTAACTATGGCTACACCTTC CASSPAADANYGYTF
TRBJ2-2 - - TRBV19 TGTGCCAGTAATGGGGCTTCAGGCACCGGGGAGCTGTTTTTT CASNGASGTGELFF
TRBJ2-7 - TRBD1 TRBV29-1 TGCAGCGGAGTCGGGACAGGGGGCCTCGAGCAGTACTTC CSGVGTGGLEQYF
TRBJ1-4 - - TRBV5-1 TGCGCCAGCAGCTTGATGGGCAGGCAAAGAACTAATGAAAAACTGTTTTTT CASSLMGRQRTNEKLFF
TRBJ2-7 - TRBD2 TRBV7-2 TGTGCCAGCAGCCGCCATGGTAGCGGGTACTACGAGCAGTACTTC CASSRHGSGYYEQYF
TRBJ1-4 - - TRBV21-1 TGTGCCAGCAGCACCCGGGGACAGGGGGGGTTTACGGAAAAACTGTTTTTT CASSTRGQGGFTEKLFF
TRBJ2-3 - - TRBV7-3 TGTGCCAGCAGCAGTTCAGGGATCCCCACAGATACGCAGTATTTT CASSSSGIPTDTQYF
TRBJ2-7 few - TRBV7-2 TGTGCCAGCAGCTTAGACAGGAAAAGCTCCTACGAGCAGTACTTC CASSLDRKSSYEQYF
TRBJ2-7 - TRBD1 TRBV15 TGTGCCACCAGCAGTTCAGGGGGATACGAGCAGTACTTC CATSSSGGYEQYF
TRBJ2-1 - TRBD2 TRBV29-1 TGCAGCGTTGAAGTTGGGATGACTAGCGGGAGGTACAATGAGCAGTTCTTC CSVEVGMTSGRYNEQFF
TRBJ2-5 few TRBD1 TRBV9 TGTGCCAGCAGCGTAGCTACGGGACAGGGGACGCAAGAGACCCAGTACTTC CASSVATGQGTQETQYF